This is a list of T cell receptor beta chains from one sample in a study of vaccination and CD4 T cells after COVID-19. TCRdb used MiXCR to reprocess the PCR reads, holding one entry per CDR3 protein. The repertoire holds about 12,000 distinct CDR3 sequences, with less than 75% as singletons. Their target antigens are unknown. The specimen sequenced was CD4+ T cells from blood, cultured in vitro. The source of these receptors is a human donor who had recovered from COVID-19. Each CDR3 is given with its conserved first and last residue. Each record gives: V gene, D gene, CDR3 length, J gene, clone size, CDR3 DNA, CDR3 protein. The D gene is left open where the match is weak. The size field is filled for only some rows; it gives once, few, many or a size class.

>TRBV10-3|-|12|TRBJ2-1|few
TGTGCCATCAGTGTCCAGGAGGTTGAGCAGTTCTTC
CAISVQEVEQFF
>TRBV2|-|12|TRBJ2-5|few
TGTGCCAGCAGTGCGACGAGGGAGACCCAGTACTTC
CASSATRETQYF
>TRBV5-8|-|17|TRBJ2-5|once
TGCGCCAGCAGCCAAGTCAGGGGGCGGGGGTTTCAAGAGACCCAGTACTTC
CASSQVRGRGFQETQYF
>TRBV30|TRBD1|16|TRBJ1-2|-
TGTGCCTGGAGTGTCCCCCCAGGGGGGGGTACCTATGGCTACACCTTC
CAWSVPPGGGTYGYTF
>TRBV24-1|-|12|TRBJ2-5|few
TGTGCCACCAGTAGGTCAGTGGAGACCCAGTACTTC
CATSRSVETQYF
>TRBV2|TRBD2|16|TRBJ2-1|-
TGTGCCAGCAAAGAGATAGCGGGGGGGTCCTACAATGAGCAGTTCTTC
CASKEIAGGSYNEQFF
>TRBV10-3|-|18|TRBJ2-3|few
TGTGCCATCAAAAGCCCAGACGGTGGTCCCCAGAACACAGATACGCAGTATTTT
CAIKSPDGGPQNTDTQYF
>TRBV5-1|-|14|TRBJ1-2|-
TGCGCCAGCAGCCCTTGGGGCCATGAACGTGGCTACACCTTC
CASSPWGHERGYTF
>TRBV18|TRBD1|13|TRBJ1-6|-
TGTGCCAGCTCACCGGGACAGAATTCACCCCTCCACTTT
CASSPGQNSPLHF
>TRBV24-1|-|15|TRBJ2-7|few
TGTGCCACCAGTGATAGAAAGCAGGGTCCCTACGAGCAGTACTTC
CATSDRKQGPYEQYF
>TRBV27|TRBD2|14|TRBJ2-7|-
TGTGCCAGCAGCTCTAGCGGGAGTCGCTACGAGCAGTACTTC
CASSSSGSRYEQYF
>TRBV6-4|-|17|TRBJ2-7|-
TGTGCCAGCAGTGACTCGTTCCGGGACTGCCTCTCCTACGAGCAGTACTTC
CASSDSFRDCLSYEQYF
>TRBV20-1|-|15|TRBJ2-3|-
TGCAGTGCTAGAGGTAAAGACTTTTCCACAGATACGCAGTATTTT
CSARGKDFSTDTQYF
>TRBV5-4|-|13|TRBJ1-1|few
TGTGCCAGCAGCGCGACTATGCCCGTTCAAGCTTTCTTT
CASSATMPVQAFF
>TRBV7-3|-|14|TRBJ2-7|-
TGTGCCAGCAGCTTCGTGGGGCCCCCCTACGAGCAGTACTTC
CASSFVGPPYEQYF
>TRBV7-8|-|15|TRBJ1-5|few
TGTGCCAGCAGGCCAACGTCGCAGGGGAATCAGCCCCAGCATTTT
CASRPTSQGNQPQHF
>TRBV15|-|15|TRBJ2-3|-
TGTGCCACCAGCAGAGATCAACAGCCTACAGATACGCAGTATTTT
CATSRDQQPTDTQYF
>TRBV5-1|-|16|TRBJ2-5|-
TGCGCCAGCAGCTGGCTAGCCCGGAGGGACCAAGAGACCCAGTACTTC
CASSWLARRDQETQYF
>TRBV5-1|TRBD2|15|TRBJ2-5|-
TGCGCCAGCAGCTTGTTGCTAGCGGGACAAGAGACCCAGTACTTC
CASSLLLAGQETQYF
>TRBV20-1|-|15|TRBJ1-5|-
TGCAGTGCTCTCAAACGGGGCAGGGTGGAACAGCCCCAGCATTTT
CSALKRGRVEQPQHF
>TRBV7-6|-|15|TRBJ1-6|few
TGTGCCAGCAGCTTAGCCGGACAGAGGAATTCACCCCTCCACTTT
CASSLAGQRNSPLHF
>TRBV20-1|-|17|TRBJ1-6|-
TGCAGTGCTAGATCCTACACCCCTAACTCCTATAATTCACCCCTCCACTTT
CSARSYTPNSYNSPLHF
>TRBV12-3/TRBV12-4|-|14|TRBJ1-1|-
TGTGCCAGCACCCCGGGGCTAGAGAACACTGAAGCTTTCTTT
CASTPGLENTEAFF
>TRBV30|TRBD2|15|TRBJ2-1|-
TGTGCCTGGAGTCTAAAGGGAGGGCTTGGCAATGAGCAGTTCTTC
CAWSLKGGLGNEQFF
>TRBV19|-|13|TRBJ1-2|-
TGTGCCAGTAGTATAGATTGGGAAGAAGGCTACACCTTC
CASSIDWEEGYTF
>TRBV19|TRBD2|14|TRBJ2-5|few
TGTGCCTCATGGGGCGGGAGATATGGGGAGACCCAGTACTTC
CASWGGRYGETQYF
>TRBV21-1|-|20|TRBJ2-6|-
TGTGCCAGCAGCAAAGTTGGACCGGGACAGGGCAGCTCTGGGGCCAACGTCCTGACTTTC
CASSKVGPGQGSSGANVLTF
>TRBV24-1|-|14|TRBJ1-5|few
TGTGCCACCAGTGATGGGCATTCGGGCCAGCCCCAGCATTTT
CATSDGHSGQPQHF
>TRBV20-1|-|16|TRBJ2-2|-
TGCAGTGCTAGAGAAAGAACAGGGACGAACACCGGGGAGCTGTTTTTT
CSARERTGTNTGELFF
>TRBV7-2|-|13|TRBJ1-6|-
TGTGCCAGCAGAGGTACTGAAGGACGACCCCTCCACTTT
CASRGTEGRPLHF
>TRBV30|TRBD1|14|TRBJ2-7|once
TGTGCCTGGGAAATGGACAGGAGCTCCTACGAGCAGTACTTC
CAWEMDRSSYEQYF
>TRBV30|-|13|TRBJ2-5|few
TGTGCCTGGAGTGGGGGCTATCAAGAGACCCAGTACTTC
CAWSGGYQETQYF
>TRBV2|-|11|TRBJ2-5|-
TGTGCCAGCAGTGTGAGGGAGACCCAGTACTTC
CASSVRETQYF
>TRBV10-3|TRBD2|12|TRBJ2-1|once
TGTGCCTCCCATAGCGGGAGTGTTGAGCAGTTCTTC
CASHSGSVEQFF
>TRBV6-4|TRBD2|20|TRBJ2-1|-
TGTGCCAGCAGTCCCAAACCGACTAGCGGGAGTATGAACTTCTACAATGAGCAGTTCTTC
CASSPKPTSGSMNFYNEQFF
>TRBV19|-|12|TRBJ1-2|few
TGTGCCAGTAGTATAGGAAGAGGCGGCTACACCTTC
CASSIGRGGYTF
>TRBV5-8|TRBD1|13|TRBJ1-1|-
TGTGCCAGCAGACCCAGGGGGATCACTGAAGCTTTCTTT
CASRPRGITEAFF
>TRBV15|-|16|TRBJ2-5|-
TGTGCCACCAGCAGAGATGAGCTCTCGGTGGGGGAGACCCAGTACTTC
CATSRDELSVGETQYF
>TRBV6-5|TRBD2|15|TRBJ2-2|-
TGTGCCAGCAGTTACGCTAGCGGGAGGGCCGGGGAGCTGTTTTTT
CASSYASGRAGELFF
>TRBV6-5|-|14|TRBJ1-2|-
TGTGCCAGCAGTTACCGACTTGGTCACTATGGCTACACCTTC
CASSYRLGHYGYTF
>TRBV12-3/TRBV12-4|-|12|TRBJ2-2|-
TGTGCCAGCAGTAAGAACACCGGGGAGCTGTTTTTT
CASSKNTGELFF
>TRBV5-6|-|13|TRBJ2-5|-
TGTGCCAGCAGCTTACAGGGAAGAGAGACCCAGTACTTC
CASSLQGRETQYF
>TRBV10-3|-|11|TRBJ2-7|-
TGTGCCATCAGTGAGGGATACGAGCAGTACTTC
CAISEGYEQYF
>TRBV12-3/TRBV12-4|TRBD1|15|TRBJ2-1|-
TGTGCCAGCAGCCCTCGGACAGGGTCCTACAATGAGCAGTTCTTC
CASSPRTGSYNEQFF
>TRBV30|-|11|TRBJ1-2|-
TGTGCCTGGCGATATAACTATGGCTACACCTTC
CAWRYNYGYTF
>TRBV6-1|TRBD1|15|TRBJ1-1|-
TGTGCCAGCAGCAGGGACAGGGGAGATTCCACTGAAGCTTTCTTT
CASSRDRGDSTEAFF
>TRBV28|-|13|TRBJ2-5|-
TGTGCCAGCAGTTTTGATCACGGGGGGACCCAGTACTTC
CASSFDHGGTQYF
>TRBV6-1|-|13|TRBJ2-4|medium-sized
TGTGCCAGCAGACTAGACAGGTGGAACATTCAGTACTTC
CASRLDRWNIQYF